A single sample gave rise to the 32 T cell receptor beta chains below, sequenced in a study of cytomegalovirus exposure and HLA in healthy donors. The PCR contained 60 Vbeta and 13 Jbeta primers. This table comes from immunoSEQ multiplex PCR, and its TCRdb copy is limited to in-frame clones, with some not included. Of 150,000 to 200,000 clones in the sample, about 80% were seen once. The specimen was PBMCs. The receptor source for this set is a woman between 35 and 50 years old in good health and CMV-seronegative.

The V gene is TRBV18, the J gene TRBJ2-1, with D hard to call. The CDR3 runs to 12 residues. CDR1 is KGHSH, CDR2 LQKENI, per germline. V dropped 2 bases and J dropped 7 bases, with 6 bases sitting between them. CDR3 bases: TGTGCCAGCTCACCAACTGAGAATGAGCAGTTCTTC. Translated, it gives CASSPTENEQFF.

The chain has TRBV14 and TRBJ2-1; 9 bases map to TRBD2. Germline-derived CDR1 and CDR2 are SGHDN and FVKESK. The CDR3 contains 15 residues. J gave up 8 bases and V 4 bases, and 9 bases lay outside the gene matches. The CDR3 protein is CASSPWTSVKDEQFF. CDR3 bases: TGTGCCAGCAGCCCCTGGACTAGCGTAAAAGATGAGCAGTTCTTC.

V usage is TRBV30 and J usage is TRBJ1-3, with D unclear. Trimming shortened V by 0 bases and J by 4 bases, and 4 bases separated the two germline ends. The germline gives CDR1 GTSNPN, CDR2 SVGIG (reference sequence). This CDR3 contains 12 residues. This chain's CDR3 is CAWSVRGNTIYF. CDR3 bases: TGTGCCTGGAGTGTACGGGGAAACACCATATATTTT. The entire variable domain, with the rest obtained from reference TRBV30 and TRBJ1-3, is as follows: SQTIHQWPATLVQPVGSPLSLECTVEGTSNPNLYWYRQAAGRGLQLLFYSVGIGQISSEVPQNLSASRPQDRQFILSSKKLLLSDSGFYLCAWSVRGNTIYFGEGSWLTVV.

This clone showed up just a few times. The gene calls are TRBV7-3 and TRBJ1-1; D is uncertain. With 4 bases removed from V and 0 bases from J, the gap between germline ends came to 6 bases. Germline V CDR1 and CDR2: SGHTA, FQGTGA. The length of the CDR3 is 13 residues. The CDR3 DNA reads TGTGCCAGCAGCTCCTACGTGAACACTGAAGCTTTCTTT. Translation: CASSSYVNTEAFF.

The rearrangement links TRBV29-1 to TRBJ1-2, with D possibly being TRBD1 (6 bases). In germline, CDR1 is SQVTM, CDR2 ANQGSEA. Trimming took off 7 bases at V and 6 bases at J, with 6 bases between the two ends. The CDR3 spans 9 residues. The CDR3 region has the DNA TGCAGCGAGGGGGATGGCTACACCTTC. As protein: CSEGDGYTF. The variable domain in full, completed from reference TRBV29-1 and TRBJ1-2, reads SAVISQKPSRDICQRGTSLTIQCQVDSQVTMMFWYRQQPGQSLTLIATANQGSEATYESGFVIDKFPISRPNLTFSTLTVSNMSPEDSSIYLCSEGDGYTFGSGTRLTVV.

In this sample, this clone turned up once. This rearrangement joins TRBV6-6 to TRBJ2-7; 13 nucleotides align to TRBD2. Trimming cost V 6 bases and J 6 bases; bases outside gene matches: 8. This CDR3 has 15 residues. Germline V gene data show CDR1 as MNHNY and CDR2 as SVGAGI (reference sequence). The CDR3 sequence is CASSLRLAGGREQYF. Here the CDR3 DNA reads TGTGCCAGCAGCTTGCGACTAGCGGGAGGTCGCGAGCAGTACTTC.

The J gene is TRBJ2-3, the V gene TRBV13; 14 nucleotides match TRBD2. The germline gives CDR1 PRHDT, CDR2 FYEKMQ (reference sequence). Trimming took 4 bases from V and 4 from J; bases not matched to a gene: 4. CDR3 length: 16 residues. DNA for the CDR3: TGTGCCAGCAGCTCACCGGGACTAGCGGGAGCAGATACGCAGTATTTT. As protein: CASSSPGLAGADTQYF.

CDR3 in amino acids: CASRLGVAGVSGETQYF. The CDR3 DNA is TGCGCCAGCAGACTCGGGGTAGCGGGAGTTTCGGGAGAGACCCAGTACTTC. The V gene is TRBV5-1, the J gene TRBJ2-5; 9 nucleotides align to TRBD2. The CDR3 runs 17 residues. CDR1 and CDR2 (germline): SGHRS, YFSETQ. V shed 5 bases, J shed 4 bases, and the junction held 15 bases outside the gene matches. The whole variable domain, filled in from reference TRBV5-1 and TRBJ2-5, reads KAGVTQTPRYLIKTRGQQVTLSCSPISGHRSVSWYQQTPGQGLQFLFEYFSETQRNKGNFPGRFSGRQFSNSRSEMNVSTLELGDSALYLCASRLGVAGVSGETQYFGPGTRLLVL.

This clone was seen a few times. The chain couples TRBV6-1 to TRBJ2-7; maybe TRBD1 (5 bases). V shed 4 bases and J shed 5 bases, with 12 bases lying between them. CDR3 size: 13 residues. Germline loops: CDR1 MNHNS, CDR2 SASEGT. Here the CDR3 reads CASSADSINEQYF. The CDR3 DNA sequence: TGTGCCAGCAGTGCCGACAGCATCAACGAGCAGTACTTC.

The chain couples TRBV5-1 to TRBJ1-1; 11 bases fit TRBD1. V dropped 5 bases and J dropped 2; count of bases not matched to a gene: 5. CDR1 SGHRS and CDR2 YFSETQ come from the germline V gene. CDR3 size: 15 residues. The CDR3 DNA follows: TGCGCCAGCAGTTGGACAGGGGGCGACAACACTGAAGCTTTCTTT. Protein sequence: CASSWTGGDNTEAFF. The full variable domain, completed using reference TRBV5-1 and TRBJ1-1, is KAGVTQTPRYLIKTRGQQVTLSCSPISGHRSVSWYQQTPGQGLQFLFEYFSETQRNKGNFPGRFSGRQFSNSRSEMNVSTLELGDSALYLCASSWTGGDNTEAFFGQGTRLTVV.

This chain connects TRBV11-2 to TRBJ1-4; 9 bases match TRBD1. The CDR3 has 14 amino acids. The germline gives CDR1 SGHAT, CDR2 FQNNGV. Trimming took 5 bases from V and 7 from J; bases not matched to a gene: 5. CDR3 sequence (DNA): TGTGCCAGCAGCCACGGACAGGGGTCTGAAAAACTGTTTTTT. Its protein is CASSHGQGSEKLFF.

This clone has only a few counts. This CDR3 is also generated by other DNA sequences in the sample. The CDR3 region is CASSGQGVTEAFF. CDR3 DNA: TGTGCCAGTAGTGGACAGGGGGTCACTGAAGCTTTCTTT. The rearrangement links TRBV19 to TRBJ1-1, with 10 bases aligning to TRBD1. This CDR3 comprises 13 residues. V trimming: 5 bases; J trimming: 4 bases; junction bases outside the gene matches: 1. Per germline, CDR1 LNHDA and CDR2 SQIVND (reference sequence).

V and J are TRBV6-5 and TRBJ2-1; 8 bases fit TRBD1. Germline values: CDR1 MNHEY, CDR2 SVGAGI. With V trimmed by 4 bases and J by 10 bases, 9 bases remained unmatched. This CDR3 is built from 14 residues. The CDR3 DNA reads as TGTGCCAGCAGTTTCAATACAGGGGGAGACGAGCAGTTCTTC. It codes for CASSFNTGGDEQFF.

This clone was picked up a small number of times. The V call is TRBV27, the J call TRBJ2-4; 11 nucleotides align to TRBD2. V trimming: 6 bases; J trimming: 2 bases; junction bases outside the gene matches: 6. Germline V CDR1 and CDR2: MNHEY, SMNVEV (reference sequence). This CDR3 spans 16 amino acids. The CDR3 protein is CASRGMTSGTKNIQYF. The CDR3 region has the DNA TGTGCCAGCAGAGGGATGACTAGCGGGACCAAAAACATTCAGTACTTC.

The chain combines TRBV5-1 with TRBJ2-3; D gene unclear. Trimming took off 4 bases at V and 0 bases at J, with 15 bases between the two ends. This CDR3 is 16 amino acids long. From germline, CDR1 is SGHRS and CDR2 YFSETQ. The CDR3 region is CASSPPVASSTDTQYF. The CDR3 DNA reads TGCGCCAGCAGCCCCCCGGTCGCGTCTAGCACAGATACGCAGTATTTT.

The chain is built from TRBV6-1 and TRBJ2-6, with a weak D call TRBD1 (5 bases). Trimming took off 4 bases at V and 7 bases at J, with 11 bases between the two ends. Germline V lookup: CDR1 MNHNS, CDR2 SASEGT. CDR3 length equals 14 residues. The DNA for the CDR3 is TGTGCCAGCAGTGCGCAGGGTGGAGCCAACGTCCTGACTTTC. As protein: CASSAQGGANVLTF.

This clone was found a few times. In DNA form, the CDR3 reads TGTGCCTGGAATAAGGGGGTGCAGGGCTACGAGCAGTACTTC. Encoded protein: CAWNKGVQGYEQYF. V gene TRBV30 combines with J gene TRBJ2-7, with D perhaps TRBD1 (6 bases). Looked up from germline, CDR1 is GTSNPN and CDR2 is SVGIG (reference sequence). CDR3 length equals 14 residues. Trimming took 4 bases from V and 3 from J, leaving 16 bases between them.

This chain connects TRBV28 to TRBJ1-1; D call uncertain. V lost 7 bases and J 1 base, leaving 7 bases between the germline ends. The CDR3 has 12 residues. Germline-derived CDR1 and CDR2 are MDHEN and SYDVKM. The CDR3 coding sequence is TGTGCCAGCAAAGGAGGGAACACTGAAGCTTTCTTT. Amino acids: CASKGGNTEAFF.

The rearrangement joins TRBV6-1 to TRBJ2-7, with 7 positions matching TRBD1. The ends lost 9 bases at V and 2 bases at J; junction bases unmatched: 7. Germline loops: CDR1 MNHNS, CDR2 SASEGT. The CDR3 runs 13 residues. This CDR3 is CASEGDRTYEQYF. The CDR3, as DNA: TGTGCCAGTGAGGGGGACAGAACCTACGAGCAGTACTTC.

The chain carries TRBV7-8 and TRBJ1-1; D unresolved. Germline V lookup: CDR1 SGHVS, CDR2 FQNEAQ. The germline V and J ends were trimmed by 7 bases and 0 bases, with 18 bases remaining between them. This CDR3 contains 16 residues. The CDR3 reads CASINLAGLLNTEAFF. The DNA for the CDR3 is TGTGCCAGCATCAACCTTGCCGGACTTTTGAACACTGAAGCTTTCTTT.

J is TRBJ1-4 and V is TRBV6-1; a possible D gene is TRBD1 (6 bases). This CDR3 comprises 15 residues. Trimming shortened V by 0 bases and J by 8 bases, and 13 bases separated the two germline ends. Looked up from germline, CDR1 is MNHNS and CDR2 is SASEGT. This CDR3 reads CASSEAGRGGEKLFF. The CDR3 nucleotides read TGTGCCAGCAGTGAAGCGGGCAGGGGTGGAGAAAAACTGTTTTTT.

This clone was counted between two and nine times. The rearrangement uses TRBV7-9 and TRBJ2-5; D perhaps matches TRBD1 (6 bases). The CDR3 covers 13 residues. Germline V gives CDR1 SEHNR, CDR2 FQNEAQ (reference sequence). Trimming cost V 7 bases and J 7 bases, with 16 bases left between them. This CDR3 reads CASTSGQSGTQYF. In DNA, the CDR3 is TGTGCCAGCACCTCTGGACAGTCAGGGACCCAGTACTTC.

The rearrangement links TRBV10-1 to TRBJ2-7, with 9 positions matching TRBD1. This CDR3 contains 15 residues. The junction had 10 bases not matched to a gene; V was cut back by 6 bases and J by 4 bases. CDR1 is WNHNN and CDR2 is SYGVQD in the germline V gene (reference sequence). CDR3 in amino acids: CASSPGTGSWYEQYF. As DNA, the CDR3 is TGCGCCAGCAGCCCAGGGACAGGGAGCTGGTACGAGCAGTACTTC.

The chain employs TRBV5-1 and TRBJ1-5; D not certain. There are 16 residues in the CDR3. Germline assignment: CDR1 SGHRS and CDR2 YFSETQ. Trimming left V 0 bases short and J 0 bases short, with 10 bases between. CDR3 coding DNA: TGCGCCAGCAGCTTGGCCCCCGGTGATAGCAATCAGCCCCAGCATTTT. Its protein is CASSLAPGDSNQPQHF.

The V call is TRBV10-3, the J call TRBJ2-3, with a tentative D call TRBD2 (6 bases). In germline, CDR1 is ENHRY, CDR2 SYGVKD. The CDR3 runs 15 residues. V was pared by 6 bases and J by 2 bases, with 15 bases between. CDR3 DNA sequence: TGTGCCATCAGCCCAAGCGGGCTAAACACAGATACGCAGTATTTT. It encodes CAISPSGLNTDTQYF.

This clone appeared once. The chain couples TRBV7-2 to TRBJ1-4; D is perhaps TRBD1 (6 bases). Trimming removed 9 bases at V and 8 bases at J, with 19 bases between. CDR1 and CDR2 (germline): SGHTA, FQGNSA. The CDR3 is 14 residues long. The CDR3 spells CASTGGQGIEKLFF. CDR3 sequence (DNA): TGTGCCAGTACGGGGGGCCAGGGGATCGAAAAACTGTTTTTT.

The chain carries TRBV7-7 and TRBJ1-2, with TRBD1 identical over 8 bases. There are 13 residues in the CDR3. CDR1 SSHAT and CDR2 FNYEAQ come from the germline V gene (reference sequence). This CDR3 reads CGPWTGCSYGYTF. CDR3 DNA sequence: TGTGGGCCCTGGACAGGGTGTAGCTATGGCTACACCTTC.

V usage is TRBV10-3 and J usage is TRBJ2-3; D perhaps matches TRBD2 (5 bases). This CDR3 contains 15 residues. Germline V gene lookup returns CDR1 ENHRY and CDR2 SYGVKD. The ends were cut back, 0 bases at V and 0 bases at J, with 7 bases in the middle. The CDR3 region is CAISESAASTDTQYF. The CDR3 DNA reads as TGTGCCATCAGTGAGTCAGCGGCTAGCACAGATACGCAGTATTTT.

The chain combines TRBV30 with TRBJ2-5; possibly TRBD2 for D (6 bases). The DNA end favors TRBJ2-7, so the J call may be wrong. Germline lookup yields CDR1 GTSNPN and CDR2 SVGIG (reference sequence). CDR3 length: 13 residues. Written as DNA, the CDR3 is TGTGTCTATTCACGGGGGAACTCCTACGAGCAGTACTTC. Amino acids: CVYSRGNSYEQYF.

The V and J genes are TRBV27 and TRBJ2-1, with 7 bases lining up with TRBD1. This CDR3 region has 15 residues. Germline loops: CDR1 MNHEY, CDR2 SMNVEV (reference sequence). V lost 6 bases and J lost 0; bases outside the gene matches: 5. Written as DNA, the CDR3 is TGTGCCAGCAGGGTCGGGACAGTCTCCTACAATGAGCAGTTCTTC. It specifies CASRVGTVSYNEQFF.

The chain recombines TRBV5-1 with TRBJ2-7, with 8 bases matching TRBD2. V lost 1 base to trimming and J lost 0 bases; unmatched junction nucleotides: 3. Germline CDR1 and CDR2: SGHRS and YFSETQ. This CDR3 is built from 15 residues. CDR3 DNA: TGCGCCAGCAGCTTGAACAGCGGGAGCTCCTACGAGCAGTACTTC. Its protein is CASSLNSGSSYEQYF.

This sequence joins TRBV11-2 and TRBJ2-1; the match to TRBD2 covers 9 bases. Germline assignment: CDR1 SGHAT and CDR2 FQNNGV. V lost 0 bases to trimming and J lost 3 bases; unmatched junction nucleotides: 6. This CDR3 is built from 17 residues. CDR3 protein: CASSLERGGRGYNEQFF. CDR3 nucleotide sequence: TGTGCCAGCAGCTTAGAGAGGGGCGGGAGGGGCTACAATGAGCAGTTCTTC.